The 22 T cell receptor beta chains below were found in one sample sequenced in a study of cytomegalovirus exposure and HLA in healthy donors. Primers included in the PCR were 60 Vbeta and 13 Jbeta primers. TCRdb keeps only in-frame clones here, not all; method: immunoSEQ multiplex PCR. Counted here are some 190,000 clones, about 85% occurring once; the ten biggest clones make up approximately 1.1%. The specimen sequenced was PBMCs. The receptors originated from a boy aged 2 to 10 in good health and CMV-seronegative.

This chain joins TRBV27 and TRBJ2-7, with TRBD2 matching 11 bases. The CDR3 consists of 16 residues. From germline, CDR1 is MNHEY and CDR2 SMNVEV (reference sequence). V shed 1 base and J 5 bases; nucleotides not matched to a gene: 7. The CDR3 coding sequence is TGTGCCAGCAGTTTATTAACTAGCGGGGGTTCTGACGAGCAGTACTTC. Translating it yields CASSLLTSGGSDEQYF.

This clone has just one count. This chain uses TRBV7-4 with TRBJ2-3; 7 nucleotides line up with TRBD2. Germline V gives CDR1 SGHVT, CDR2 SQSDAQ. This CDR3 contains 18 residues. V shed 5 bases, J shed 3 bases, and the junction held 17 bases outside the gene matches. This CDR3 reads CASSPAMVGLVKTDTQYF. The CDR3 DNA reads TGTGCCAGCAGCCCCGCCATGGTAGGACTAGTAAAAACAGATACGCAGTATTTT.

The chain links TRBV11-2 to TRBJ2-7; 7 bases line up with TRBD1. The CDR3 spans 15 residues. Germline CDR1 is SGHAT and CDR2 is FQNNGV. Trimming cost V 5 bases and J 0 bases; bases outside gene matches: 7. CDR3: CASSLRTGDSYEQYF. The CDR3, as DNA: TGTGCCAGCAGCCTCCGTACAGGGGACTCCTACGAGCAGTACTTC.

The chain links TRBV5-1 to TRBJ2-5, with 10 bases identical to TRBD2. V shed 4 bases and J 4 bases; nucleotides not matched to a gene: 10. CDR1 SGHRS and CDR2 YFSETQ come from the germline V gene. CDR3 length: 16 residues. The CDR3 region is CASSTGERGGRETQYF. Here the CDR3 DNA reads TGCGCCAGCAGCACAGGCGAGCGGGGGGGCCGAGAGACCCAGTACTTC.

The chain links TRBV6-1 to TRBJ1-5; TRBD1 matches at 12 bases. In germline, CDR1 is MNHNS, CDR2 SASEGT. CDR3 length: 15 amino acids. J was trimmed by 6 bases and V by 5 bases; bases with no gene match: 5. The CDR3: CASSPRDRGLQPQHF. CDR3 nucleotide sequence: TGTGCCAGCAGTCCCCGGGACAGGGGGCTTCAGCCCCAGCATTTT.

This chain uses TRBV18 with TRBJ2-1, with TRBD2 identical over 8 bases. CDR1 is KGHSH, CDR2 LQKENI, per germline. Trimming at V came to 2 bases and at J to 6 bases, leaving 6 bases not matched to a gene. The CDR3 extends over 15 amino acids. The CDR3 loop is CASSPYGSGSNEQFF. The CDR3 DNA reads TGTGCCAGCTCACCATACGGGAGCGGGAGCAATGAGCAGTTCTTC.

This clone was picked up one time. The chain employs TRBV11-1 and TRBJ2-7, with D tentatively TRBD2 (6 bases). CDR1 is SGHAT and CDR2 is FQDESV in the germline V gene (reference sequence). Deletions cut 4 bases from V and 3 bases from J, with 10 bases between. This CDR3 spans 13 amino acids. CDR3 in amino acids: CASSSLGGYEQYF. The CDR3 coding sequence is TGTGCCAGCAGCTCCCTGGGGGGCTACGAGCAGTACTTC.

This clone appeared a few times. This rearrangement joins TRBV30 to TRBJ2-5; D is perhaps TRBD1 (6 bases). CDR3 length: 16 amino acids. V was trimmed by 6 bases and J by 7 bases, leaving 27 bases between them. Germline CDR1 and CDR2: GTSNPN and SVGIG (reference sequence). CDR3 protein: CACEEPGQYVGGTQYF. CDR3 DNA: TGTGCCTGTGAAGAACCCGGACAGTATGTAGGAGGGACCCAGTACTTC. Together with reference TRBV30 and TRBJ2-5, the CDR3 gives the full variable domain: SQTIHQWPATLVQPVGSPLSLECTVEGTSNPNLYWYRQAAGRGLQLLFYSVGIGQISSEVPQNLSASRPQDRQFILSSKKLLLSDSGFYLCACEEPGQYVGGTQYFGPGTRLLVL.

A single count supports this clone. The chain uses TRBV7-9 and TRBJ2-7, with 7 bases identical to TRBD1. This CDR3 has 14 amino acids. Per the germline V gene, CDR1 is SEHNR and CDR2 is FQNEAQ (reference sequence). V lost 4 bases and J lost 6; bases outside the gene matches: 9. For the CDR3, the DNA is TGTGCCAGCAGCTCCGAGACAGGGTTCGCCGAGCAGTACTTC. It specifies CASSSETGFAEQYF.

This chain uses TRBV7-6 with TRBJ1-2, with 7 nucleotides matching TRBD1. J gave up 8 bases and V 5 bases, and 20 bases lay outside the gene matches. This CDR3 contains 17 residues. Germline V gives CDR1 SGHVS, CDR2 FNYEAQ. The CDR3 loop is CASSVDRVVRGGMGYTF. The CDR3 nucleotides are TGTGCCAGCAGCGTAGACAGGGTAGTAAGAGGCGGTATGGGCTACACCTTC.

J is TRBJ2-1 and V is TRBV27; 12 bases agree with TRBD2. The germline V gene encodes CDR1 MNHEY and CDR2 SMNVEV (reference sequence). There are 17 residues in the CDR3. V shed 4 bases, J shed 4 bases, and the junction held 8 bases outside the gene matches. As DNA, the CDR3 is TGTGCCAGCAGTTCTAAGACTAGCGGGAGATCTTACAATGAGCAGTTCTTC. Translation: CASSSKTSGRSYNEQFF.

The CDR3 DNA reads as TGCAGCGTTTCATTCCGACAGTCGAACACTGAAGCTTTCTTT. Protein sequence: CSVSFRQSNTEAFF. This rearrangement joins TRBV29-1 to TRBJ1-1; TRBD1 is a possible D gene (5 bases). Trimming cost V 5 bases and J 1 base, with 14 bases left between them. The CDR3 has 14 residues. Germline CDR1 and CDR2: SQVTM and ANQGSEA.

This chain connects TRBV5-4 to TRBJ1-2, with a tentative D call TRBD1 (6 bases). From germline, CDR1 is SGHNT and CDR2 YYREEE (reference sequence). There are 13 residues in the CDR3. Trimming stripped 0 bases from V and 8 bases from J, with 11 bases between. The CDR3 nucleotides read TGTGCCAGCAGCTTGGTTGCAGGGGAGGGCTACACCTTC. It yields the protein CASSLVAGEGYTF.

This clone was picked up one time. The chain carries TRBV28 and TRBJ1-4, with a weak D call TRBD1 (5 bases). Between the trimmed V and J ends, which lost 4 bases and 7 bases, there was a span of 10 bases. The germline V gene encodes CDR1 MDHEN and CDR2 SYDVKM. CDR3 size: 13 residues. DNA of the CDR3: TGTGCCAGCAGTTCACATCAGGGTGAAAAACTGTTTTTT. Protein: CASSSHQGEKLFF. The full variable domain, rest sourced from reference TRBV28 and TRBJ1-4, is DVKVTQSSRYLVKRTGEKVFLECVQDMDHENMFWYRQDPGLGLRLIYFSYDVKMKEKGDIPEGYSVSREKKERFSLILESASTNQTSMYLCASSSHQGEKLFFGSGTQLSVL.

The CDR3, as DNA: TGTGCCACCAGCGGACTAGCGGGCAATGAGCAGTTCTTC. It specifies CATSGLAGNEQFF. The chain is built from TRBV6-5 and TRBJ2-1; 11 positions match TRBD2. The germline CDR1 and CDR2 sequences are MNHEY and SVGAGI. V gave up 10 bases and J gave up 6 bases; unmatched junction bases: 5. The CDR3 length is 13 residues.

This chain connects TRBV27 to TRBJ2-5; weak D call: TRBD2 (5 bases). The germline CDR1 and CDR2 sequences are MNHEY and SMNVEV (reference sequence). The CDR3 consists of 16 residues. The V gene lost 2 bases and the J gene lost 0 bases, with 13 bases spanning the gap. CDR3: CASSLNGRTHQETQYF. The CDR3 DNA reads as TGTGCCAGCAGTTTAAACGGACGGACTCACCAAGAGACCCAGTACTTC.

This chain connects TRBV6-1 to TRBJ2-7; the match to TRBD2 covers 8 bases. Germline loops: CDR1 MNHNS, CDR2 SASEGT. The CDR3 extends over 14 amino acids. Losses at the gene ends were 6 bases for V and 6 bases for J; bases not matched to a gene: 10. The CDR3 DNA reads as TGTGCCAGCAGAAAGCGGGAGTCGTGTTGCGAGCAGTACTTC. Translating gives CASRKRESCCEQYF.

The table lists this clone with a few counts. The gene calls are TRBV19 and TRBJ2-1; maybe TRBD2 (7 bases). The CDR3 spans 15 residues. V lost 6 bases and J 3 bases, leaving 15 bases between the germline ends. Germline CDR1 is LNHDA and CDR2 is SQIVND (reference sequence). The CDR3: CASRPEGGSYNEQFF. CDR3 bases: TGTGCCAGTAGACCCGAGGGGGGGAGCTACAATGAGCAGTTCTTC.

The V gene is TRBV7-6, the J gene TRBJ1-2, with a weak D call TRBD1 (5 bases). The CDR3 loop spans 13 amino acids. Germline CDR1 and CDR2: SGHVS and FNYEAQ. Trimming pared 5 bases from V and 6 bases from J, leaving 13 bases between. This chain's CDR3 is CASSLTAGHGYTF. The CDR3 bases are TGTGCCAGCAGCCTAACAGCGGGGCATGGCTACACCTTC.

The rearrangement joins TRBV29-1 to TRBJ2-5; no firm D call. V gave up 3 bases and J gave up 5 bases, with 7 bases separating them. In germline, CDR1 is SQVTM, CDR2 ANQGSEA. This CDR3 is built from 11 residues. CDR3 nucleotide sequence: TGCAGCGTTGAGTCGGAGGAGACCCAGTACTTC. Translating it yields CSVESEETQYF.

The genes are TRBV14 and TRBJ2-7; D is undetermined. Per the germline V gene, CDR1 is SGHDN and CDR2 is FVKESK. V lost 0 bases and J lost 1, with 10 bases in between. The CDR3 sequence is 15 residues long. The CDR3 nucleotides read TGTGCCAGCAGCCAAGATTGGGCCGGTTCCTACGAGCAGTACTTC. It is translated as CASSQDWAGSYEQYF.

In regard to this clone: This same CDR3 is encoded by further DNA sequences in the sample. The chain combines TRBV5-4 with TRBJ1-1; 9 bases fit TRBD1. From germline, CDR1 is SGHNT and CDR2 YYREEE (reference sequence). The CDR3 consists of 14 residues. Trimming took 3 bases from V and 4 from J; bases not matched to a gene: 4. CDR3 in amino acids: CASSSGTGTTEAFF. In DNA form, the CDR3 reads TGTGCCAGCAGCTCGGGGACAGGGACCACTGAAGCTTTCTTT.